Following are 30 T cell receptor beta chains from one sample sequenced in a study of regulatory T cells in long-lasting Graves disease. The time point was: persistent/refractory GD, antithyroid drugs over 5 years with positive TRAb. The TCR library was prepared using RNA isolated from PBMCs. Researchers made TCR beta libraries by using iRepertoire HTBI primers and running Arm-PCR on CDR3 regions. In TCRdb, the multiplex PCR reads were re-called with MiXCR into one record per CDR3 protein. The sample contains about 470,000 distinct CDR3 sequences, roughly a fifth of which appear only once. The specimen was peripheral blood mononuclear cells (PBMCs), collected when the disease was refractory, from a patient treated with antithyroid drugs. Every receptor here comes from a female donor with Graves disease.

This clonotype appeared many times. The chain uses TRBV12-3 or TRBV12-4 and TRBJ2-5; D possibly corresponds to TRBD2 (6 bases). This CDR3 comprises 15 residues. V was cut by 5 bases and J by 5 bases, with 18 bases left in between. CDR3 sequence reads: CASSLWTAGGETQYF. The CDR3 region has the DNA TGTGCCAGCAGTCTCTGGACCGCCGGAGGGGAGACCCAGTACTTC.

This clonotype was counted between two and nine times. The chain couples TRBV7-9 to TRBJ1-2, with D possibly TRBD1 on 6 matching bases. V lost 4 bases and J lost 2, with 17 bases in between. CDR3 size: 16 residues. Germline V lookup: CDR1 SEHNR, CDR2 FQNEAQ (reference sequence). The CDR3 DNA reads TGTGCCAGCAGCTCCGGTCTTCCAGGGGCCAACTATGGCTACACCTTC. Translation: CASSSGLPGANYGYTF. Looking up the rest from reference TRBV7-9 and TRBJ1-2 gives the full variable domain: DTGVSQNPRHKITKRGQNVTFRCDPISEHNRLYWYRQTLGQGPEFLTYFQNEAQLEKSRLLSDRFSAERPKGSFSTLEIQRTEQGDSAMYLCASSSGLPGANYGYTFGSGTRLTVV.

The sample holds many counts of this clonotype. The chain links TRBV24-1 to TRBJ1-2, with D hard to call. V dropped 4 bases and J dropped 4 bases, with 3 bases sitting between them. The CDR3 length is 11 residues. Germline V CDR1 and CDR2: KGHDR, SFDVKD. CDR3 sequence (DNA): TGTGCCACCAGTGACGGCTATGGCTACACCTTC. The encoded protein is CATSDGYGYTF.

This clonotype was recorded many times. This chain connects TRBV7-9 to TRBJ2-7, with a possible D match to TRBD1 (5 bases). With 1 base removed from V and 1 base from J, the gap between germline ends came to 11 bases. The germline V gene encodes CDR1 SEHNR and CDR2 FQNEAQ (reference sequence). The CDR3 sequence is 15 residues long. CDR3 in DNA: TGTGCCAGCAGCTTAGACGCAGGGTCGTCCTACGAGCAGTACTTC. Translating gives CASSLDAGSSYEQYF.

The CDR3: CASSIGLNVEAFF. The DNA for the CDR3 is TGTGCCAGTAGTATAGGATTGAATGTTGAAGCTTTCTTT. The chain employs TRBV19 and TRBJ1-1; D unclear. Germline V CDR1 and CDR2: LNHDA, SQIVND (reference sequence). V was pared by 1 base and J by 7 bases, with 10 bases between. The CDR3 length is 13 residues.

The rearrangement joins TRBV12-3 or TRBV12-4 to TRBJ2-3, with D possibly being TRBD1 (6 bases). Trimming took off 3 bases at V and 2 bases at J, with 12 bases between the two ends. The length of the CDR3 is 15 residues. CDR3 DNA sequence: TGTGCCAGCAGTTTTTCGAGGGGGAACACAGATACGCAGTATTTT. Protein: CASSFSRGNTDTQYF.

This clonotype was counted ten times or more. The genes are TRBV28 and TRBJ2-5, with 9 bases aligning to TRBD2. The germline V gene encodes CDR1 MDHEN and CDR2 SYDVKM. The CDR3 is 14 residues long. V lost 6 bases to trimming and J lost 4 bases; unmatched junction nucleotides: 6. Written as DNA, the CDR3 is TGTGCCAGCAGCTATACGACTAGCGGAGAGACCCAGTACTTC. It is translated as CASSYTTSGETQYF.

This clonotype was found many times. J is TRBJ1-6 and V is TRBV12-3 or TRBV12-4; perhaps TRBD1 as D (5 bases). Between the trimmed V and J ends, which lost 2 bases and 7 bases, there was a span of 9 bases. The CDR3 loop spans 14 amino acids. The CDR3 loop is CASSLQGLNSPLHF. CDR3 DNA: TGTGCCAGCAGTTTACAGGGATTAAATTCACCCCTCCACTTT.

The genes are TRBV25-1 and TRBJ2-7; 8 bases line up with TRBD1. The CDR3 consists of 15 residues. The ends lost 6 bases at V and 1 base at J; junction bases unmatched: 8. Germline V gene lookup returns CDR1 MGHDK and CDR2 SYGVNS. The DNA of the CDR3 is TGTGCCAGCAGCCCCTCGGGACAGGTATCCTACGAGCAGTACTTC. As protein: CASSPSGQVSYEQYF.

The chain joins TRBV10-3 to TRBJ2-2, with TRBD2 matching 9 bases. From germline, CDR1 is ENHRY and CDR2 SYGVKD. The CDR3 spans 18 residues. The V gene end was trimmed by 7 bases and the J gene end by 4 bases; junction bases not matched to a gene: 16. This CDR3 reads CAITQRMAGGPGTGELFF. The CDR3 DNA reads as TGTGCCATCACCCAGCGGATGGCGGGAGGGCCGGGCACCGGGGAGCTGTTTTTT.

This clonotype was recorded at least ten times. The chain carries TRBV29-1 and TRBJ1-1, with D uncertain. The ends were cut back, 5 bases at V and 4 bases at J, with 8 bases in the middle. Germline V gene sequence: CDR1 SQVTM, CDR2 ANQGSEA. The CDR3 has 11 amino acids. The DNA of the CDR3 is TGCAGCGTTTCGCAGGCCACTGAAGCTTTCTTT. Its protein is CSVSQATEAFF. Supplemented by reference TRBV29-1 and TRBJ1-1, the full variable domain reads SAVISQKPSRDICQRGTSLTIQCQVDSQVTMMFWYRQQPGQSLTLIATANQGSEATYESGFVIDKFPISRPNLTFSTLTVSNMSPEDSSIYLCSVSQATEAFFGQGTRLTVV.

This clonotype was found many times. The J gene is TRBJ1-2, the V gene TRBV7-2; TRBD1 matches 8 bases. This CDR3 is 13 amino acids long. Germline V gene sequence: CDR1 SGHTA, CDR2 FQGNSA. The V and J ends lost 4 bases and 4 bases, in that order; junction bases with no gene match: 2. The CDR3 loop is CASSSGQAYGYTF. DNA for the CDR3: TGTGCCAGCAGCTCGGGACAGGCCTATGGCTACACCTTC.

Many counts were recorded for this clonotype. J is TRBJ2-5 and V is TRBV10-3; D not resolved. Trimming shortened V by 8 bases and J by 4 bases, and 14 bases separated the two germline ends. The CDR3 runs 13 residues. Germline V gene lookup returns CDR1 ENHRY and CDR2 SYGVKD. The CDR3 loop is CAILDAPRETQYF. The CDR3 nucleotides are TGTGCCATCCTTGACGCCCCAAGAGAGACCCAGTACTTC.

This clonotype came up many times. The genes are TRBV28 and TRBJ2-7, with 7 positions matching TRBD2. Germline V lookup: CDR1 MDHEN, CDR2 SYDVKM. V was clipped by 6 bases and J by 5 bases; unmatched bases: 13. CDR3 length: 15 amino acids. The CDR3 spells CASSQIQAGLHEQYF. In DNA, the CDR3 is TGTGCCAGCAGCCAAATTCAAGCGGGGTTACACGAGCAGTACTTC.

This chain joins TRBV7-2 and TRBJ1-2; maybe TRBD1 (6 bases). The ends were cut back, 5 bases at V and 1 base at J, with 23 bases in the middle. The CDR3 has 18 amino acids. Germline CDR1 is SGHTA and CDR2 is FQGNSA. CDR3 amino acids: CASSISGTTLGINYGYTF. The CDR3 DNA is TGTGCCAGCAGCATCTCCGGGACAACCCTCGGGATTAACTATGGCTACACCTTC. Variable domain in full (rest from reference TRBV7-2 and TRBJ1-2): GAGVSQSPSNKVTEKGKDVELRCDPISGHTALYWYRQSLGQGLEFLIYFQGNSAPDKSGLPSDRFSAERTGGSVSTLTIQRTQQEDSAVYLCASSISGTTLGINYGYTFGSGTRLTVV.

This sequence joins TRBV20-1 and TRBJ1-1; D uncertain. The germline V gene has CDR1 DFQATT and CDR2 SNEGSKA (reference sequence). The CDR3 is made up of 14 amino acids. V dropped 3 bases and J dropped 0 bases, with 11 bases sitting between them. The CDR3 nucleotides are TGCAGTGCTAGGGACCGGTTTATGAACACTGAAGCTTTCTTT. This gives the protein CSARDRFMNTEAFF.

This clonotype occurred many times. The chain employs TRBV27 and TRBJ2-7; TRBD2 aligns across 7 bases. V gave up 3 bases and J gave up 4 bases; unmatched junction bases: 9. CDR3 length equals 15 residues. CDR1 and CDR2 (germline): MNHEY, SMNVEV (reference sequence). The CDR3 bases are TGTGCCAGCAGTTTTTCTGCGGGAGTGGTGTACGAGCAGTACTTC. Its translation is CASSFSAGVVYEQYF.

This clonotype was detected ten times or more. The rearrangement links TRBV7-9 to TRBJ2-7, with D uncertain. This CDR3 has 13 amino acids. Germline CDR1 reads SEHNR; CDR2 reads FQNEAQ (reference sequence). The V end lost 5 bases, the J end lost 7 bases, and 15 bases lay between the germline ends. CDR3 DNA sequence: TGTGCCAGCAGCGTCCAGGACGGCCGAGAGCAGTACTTC. This codes for CASSVQDGREQYF. Filled out from reference TRBV7-9 and TRBJ2-7, the complete variable domain reads DTGVSQNPRHKITKRGQNVTFRCDPISEHNRLYWYRQTLGQGPEFLTYFQNEAQLEKSRLLSDRFSAERPKGSFSTLEIQRTEQGDSAMYLCASSVQDGREQYFGPGTRLTVT.

The gene calls are TRBV2 and TRBJ2-2; D perhaps matches TRBD1 (5 bases). The V end lost 4 bases, the J end lost 2 bases, and 8 bases lay between the germline ends. Looked up from germline, CDR1 is SNHLY and CDR2 is FYNNEI. There are 14 residues in the CDR3. The CDR3 nucleotides read TGTGCCAGCAGTGGGACAAGAAACACCGGGGAGCTGTTTTTT. It encodes CASSGTRNTGELFF. Full variable domain (missing parts from reference TRBV2 and TRBJ2-2): EPEVTQTPSHQVTQMGQEVILRCVPISNHLYFYWYRQILGQKVEFLVSFYNNEISEKSEIFDDQFSVERPDGSNFTLKIRSTKLEDSAMYFCASSGTRNTGELFFGEGSRLTVL.

Ten or more counts support this clonotype. CDR3: CASSLDRDRTEAFF. The CDR3 region has the DNA TGTGCCAGCAGCTTAGACAGGGATCGCACTGAAGCTTTCTTT. The rearrangement joins TRBV7-2 to TRBJ1-1, with a possible D match to TRBD1 (6 bases). Per germline, CDR1 SGHTA and CDR2 FQGNSA. V gave up 1 base and J gave up 4 bases, with 10 bases separating them. The CDR3 runs to 14 residues. Based on the CDR3 plus reference TRBV7-2 and TRBJ1-1, the full variable domain is GAGVSQSPSNKVTEKGKDVELRCDPISGHTALYWYRQSLGQGLEFLIYFQGNSAPDKSGLPSDRFSAERTGGSVSTLTIQRTQQEDSAVYLCASSLDRDRTEAFFGQGTRLTVV.

This clonotype was recorded a few times. This rearrangement joins TRBV7-2 to TRBJ2-7; 11 positions agree with TRBD2. From germline, CDR1 is SGHTA and CDR2 FQGNSA. There are 15 residues in the CDR3. V was pared by 6 bases and J by 2 bases, with 6 bases of the junction left unmatched. The CDR3 sequence is CASRATSGRAYEQYF. The CDR3 DNA is TGTGCCAGCAGGGCTACTAGCGGGAGAGCCTACGAGCAGTACTTC.

The gene calls are TRBV7-9 and TRBJ2-5; possibly TRBD1 or TRBD2 for D (5 bases each). CDR1 and CDR2 (germline): SEHNR, FQNEAQ (reference sequence). The CDR3 is 15 residues long. V was shortened by 0 bases and J by 5 bases, with 13 bases between the two germline ends. CDR3 sequence: CASSLAGPGIETQYF. CDR3 nucleotides: TGTGCCAGCAGCTTAGCGGGACCGGGCATCGAGACCCAGTACTTC.

Ten or more counts support this clonotype. The chain recombines TRBV7-3 with TRBJ1-4; D might be TRBD1 (5 bases). CDR1 SGHTA and CDR2 FQGTGA come from the germline V gene. CDR3 size: 13 residues. V was trimmed by 4 bases and J by 11 bases, leaving 14 bases between them. The CDR3 nucleotides read TGTGCCAGCAGCTCAAGTATCGGGGACAAACTGTTTTTT. It translates to CASSSSIGDKLFF.

This clonotype has a count of ten or more. The rearrangement links TRBV6-2 or TRBV6-3 to TRBJ2-2; no clear D gene. Germline lookup yields CDR1 MNHEY and CDR2 SVGEGT. The CDR3 runs to 13 residues. V lost 5 bases, J lost 1 base, and 5 bases lay in between. CDR3 amino acids: CASSQRNTGELFF. In DNA, the CDR3 is TGTGCCAGCAGTCAGCGGAACACCGGGGAGCTGTTTTTT.

V and J are TRBV7-2 and TRBJ1-6, with D possibly TRBD1 on 5 matching bases. Per the germline V gene, CDR1 is SGHTA and CDR2 is FQGNSA. V dropped 2 bases and J dropped 9 bases, with 8 bases sitting between them. This CDR3 comprises 13 residues. CDR3 sequence reads: CASSLLGVSPLHF. CDR3 nucleotide sequence: TGTGCCAGCAGCTTATTGGGGGTTTCACCCCTCCACTTT.

This clonotype was counted between two and nine times. The chain combines TRBV6-1 with TRBJ2-4; 9 bases agree with TRBD1. The CDR3 covers 17 residues. V was clipped by 3 bases and J by 0 bases; unmatched bases: 6. Germline V gives CDR1 MNHNS, CDR2 SASEGT. The CDR3 bases are TGTGCCAGCAGTGATAAAACAGGGGGCGCAGCCAAAAACATTCAGTACTTC. This encodes CASSDKTGGAAKNIQYF.

The chain carries TRBV11-2 and TRBJ1-4, with 7 bases that match TRBD1. CDR3 length: 17 amino acids. Germline trimming cut 3 bases from V and 2 bases from J; bases unmatched to any gene: 9. From germline, CDR1 is SGHAT and CDR2 FQNNGV. CDR3 protein: CASSLNNRGTTNEKLFF. The CDR3 DNA is TGTGCCAGCAGCTTGAATAACAGGGGTACGACTAATGAAAAACTGTTTTTT. Supplemented by reference TRBV11-2 and TRBJ1-4, the full variable domain reads EAGVAQSPRYKIIEKRQSVAFWCNPISGHATLYWYQQILGQGPKLLIQFQNNGVVDDSQLPKDRFSAERLKGVDSTLKIQPAKLEDSAVYLCASSLNNRGTTNEKLFFGSGTQLSVL.

For this clonotype: Only one base separates this from a far larger clonotype, so it likely reflects a read error. The genes are TRBV28 and TRBJ1-1, with 8 nucleotides matching TRBD1. With 5 bases clipped from V and 7 bases from J, the junction kept 9 bases outside the gene matches. The CDR3 contains 14 residues. Germline CDR1 and CDR2: MDHEN and SYDVKM. The CDR3 nucleotides are TGTGCCAGCAGTGATCGACTAACAGGGGGTGAAGCTTTCTTT. This translates into CASSDRLTGGEAFF.

This clonotype was seen a single time. A much larger clone sits a single nucleotide away, making a read error possible. The chain employs TRBV20-1 and TRBJ2-6; TRBD2 matches at 7 bases. The germline V gene encodes CDR1 DFQATT and CDR2 SNEGSKA (reference sequence). The CDR3 is 15 amino acids. The CDR3 DNA sequence: TGCAGTGCCTTCTTTCCACTGGGAGGGGCCAGCGTCCTGACTTTC. Amino acid sequence: CSAFFPLGGASVLTF.

This clonotype was observed at least ten times. This chain connects TRBV2 to TRBJ1-1; D ambiguous. The CDR3 consists of 17 residues. The V gene's germline CDR1 is SNHLY and CDR2 FYNNEI. V shed 0 bases and J shed 2 bases, with 16 bases lying between them. Here the CDR3 reads CASSEALPGRANTEAFF. As DNA, the CDR3 is TGTGCCAGCAGTGAAGCTCTGCCGGGGAGGGCAAACACTGAAGCTTTCTTT.